These T cell receptor beta chains were read from a single sample in a study of blood T cell repertoires in COVID-19. The method was immunoSEQ multiplex PCR; TCRdb's version includes in-frame clones alone and lacks a portion of them. The sample contains around 250,000 clones, 84% of which appear only once. The material sequenced was peripheral blood. These receptors were taken from a human donor in a cohort sampled during active COVID-19. Each CDR3 is given with its conserved first and last residue. The D gene is left open where the match is weak. Where a row states a size, it is once, few, many or the class of an expanded clone; other rows omit it.

>TRBJ1-2|NA|TRBV6-5|NA
TGTGCCAGCAGTTGGAGAGGACTGGGCAGAAACTATGGCTACACCTTC
CASSWRGLGRNYGYTF
>TRBJ1-5|TRBD1|TRBV3-1/TRBV3-2|NA
TGTGCCAGCAGCCCCTCGGGCAGGGGGTTTAGCAATCAGCCCCAGCATTTT
CASSPSGRGFSNQPQHF
>TRBJ2-7|TRBD2|TRBV10-2|NA
TGCGCCAGCAGACGCGGACTAGCGCGGGAGCAGTACTTC
CASRRGLAREQYF
>TRBJ2-7|NA|TRBV9|once
TGTGCCAGCAGCGTATCGGGTACCTCGGGTGAGCAGTACTTC
CASSVSGTSGEQYF
>TRBJ2-1|NA|TRBV13|once
TGTGCCAGCAGCCACAACCGAGGCCTAGCCTCGTACAATGAGCAGTTCTTC
CASSHNRGLASYNEQFF
>TRBJ2-5|TRBD1|TRBV28|NA
TGTGCCAGCAAGACAGGGGGCATCCAAGAGACCCAGTACTTC
CASKTGGIQETQYF
>TRBJ2-1|TRBD2|TRBV7-9|once
TGTGCCAGCAGCCCGACTAGCGGGTACTACAATGAGCAGTTCTTC
CASSPTSGYYNEQFF
>TRBJ1-2|NA|TRBV3-1/TRBV3-2|NA
TGTGCCAGCAGCCAATTGACGACACTGGTTAGGTACACCTTC
CASSQLTTLVRYTF
>TRBJ1-3|NA|TRBV7-9|NA
TGTGCCAGCAGCTTGCTTGGAGATTCTGGAAACACCATATATTTT
CASSLLGDSGNTIYF
>TRBJ1-1|NA|TRBV3-1/TRBV3-2|NA
TGTGCCAGCAGCCAAGAAGGCAGGGCCACTGAAGCTTTCTTT
CASSQEGRATEAFF
>TRBJ2-7|TRBD1|TRBV11-2|few
TGTGCCAGCAGCTTATGGGGACAGGGGATCTACGAGCAGTACTTC
CASSLWGQGIYEQYF
>TRBJ2-3|NA|TRBV5-4|NA
TGTGCCAGCAGCTTGGATACTAACACAGATACGCAGTATTTT
CASSLDTNTDTQYF
>TRBJ2-7|NA|TRBV6-5|NA
TGTGCCAGCAGGATTACCAGGTTAACCTACGAGCAGTACTTC
CASRITRLTYEQYF
>TRBJ2-3|NA|TRBV7-8|NA
TGTGCCAGCAGCCCAATAGAGGCCCCGGCTGAGCCGTATTTT
CASSPIEAPAEPYF
>TRBJ1-3|NA|TRBV27|NA
TGTGCCAGCAGCAAAACAGGGCCTGGAAACACCATATATTTT
CASSKTGPGNTIYF
>TRBJ2-5|NA|TRBV28|NA
TGTGCCAGCGAAGGACCGGGATGGGAGACCCAGTACTTC
CASEGPGWETQYF
>TRBJ1-1|NA|TRBV19|NA
TGTGCCAGTAGTAAAACAGGGATGAACACTGAAGCTTTCTTT
CASSKTGMNTEAFF
>TRBJ1-2|NA|TRBV4-1|NA
TGCGCCAGCAGCCCGGTTGGGGCGGACGTCTATGGCTACACCTTC
CASSPVGADVYGYTF
>TRBJ2-3|NA|TRBV4-2|once
TGTGCCAGCAGCCAACTGAGCACAGATACGCAGTATTTT
CASSQLSTDTQYF
>TRBJ1-1|TRBD1|TRBV28|once
TGTGCCAGCATGTTTACAGGGGCGAGGACTGAAGCTTTCTTT
CASMFTGARTEAFF
>TRBJ2-1|NA|TRBV19|NA
TGTGCCAGTAGTGTGCAAGGGAGCTCCTACAATGAGCAGTTCTTC
CASSVQGSSYNEQFF
>TRBJ2-1|TRBD1|TRBV29-1|few
TGCAGCGTTGAAGATGAGGCCAGGGGGCTCTTTTTATACAATGAGCAGTTCTTC
CSVEDEARGLFLYNEQFF
>TRBJ2-3|NA|TRBV7-2|NA
TGTGCCAGCAGCTTCTCTAGCACAGATACGCAGTATTTT
CASSFSSTDTQYF
>TRBJ2-1|NA|TRBV28|NA
TGTGCCAGCAGCCCAACAGGGTTGGGTCGTTCTGAGAATGAGCAGTTCTTC
CASSPTGLGRSENEQFF
>TRBJ2-2|TRBD2|TRBV5-4|once
TGTGCCAGCAGCTTGCCTCCAAGCGGGGGGCACACCGGGGAGCTGTTTTTT
CASSLPPSGGHTGELFF
>TRBJ2-1|TRBD1|TRBV7-8|NA
TGTGCCAGCAGCTTAGCGCCTCGGGACAGGTTTCGTAAGTCCTACAATGAGCAGTTCTTC
CASSLAPRDRFRKSYNEQFF
>TRBJ2-7|TRBD2|TRBV13|NA
TGTGCCAGCAGCCCGCTAGCGGGAGGGCCGGGAGAGCAGTACTTC
CASSPLAGGPGEQYF
>TRBJ2-1|TRBD2|TRBV29-1|NA
TGCAGCGCCTCGGGACTAGCGGGAGGTTACTACAATGAGCAGTTCTTC
CSASGLAGGYYNEQFF
>TRBJ1-2|TRBD1|TRBV5-1|NA
TGCGCCAGCAGCTTGGGACAGGGGGCGTATGGCTACACCTTC
CASSLGQGAYGYTF
>TRBJ2-3|TRBD2|TRBV7-8|NA
TGTGCCAGCAGCCCCCGGATGCGGTCAGGGCCTAGCGGGAGGGGGAACTCCACAGATACGCAGTATTTT
CASSPRMRSGPSGRGNSTDTQYF
>TRBJ2-4|TRBD1|TRBV18|NA
TGTGCCAGCTCACCACGGGACAGGGTGTTAGCCAAAAACATTCAGTACTTC
CASSPRDRVLAKNIQYF
>TRBJ2-2|TRBD2|TRBV9|few
TGTGCCAGCAGCAACGGACTAGCGGGACCTAAGAGGACCGGGGAGCTGTTTTTT
CASSNGLAGPKRTGELFF
>TRBJ1-1|TRBD1|TRBV19|NA
TGTGCCAGTAGATTTGAGAGGACAGGGCGTGAAGCTTTCTTT
CASRFERTGREAFF
>TRBJ2-4|TRBD1|TRBV7-2|NA
TGTGCCAGCAGCTCGACAGGGGGCGTTAGAAAAAACATTCAGTACTTC
CASSSTGGVRKNIQYF
>TRBJ1-5|NA|TRBV7-9|NA
TGTGCCAGCAGCCCCCGAGGGGGTGGGAATCAGCCCCAGCATTTT
CASSPRGGGNQPQHF
>TRBJ2-1|NA|TRBV2|NA
TGTGCCAGCTTAGCGGAGTCCTACAATGAGCAGTTCTTC
CASLAESYNEQFF
>TRBJ2-1|TRBD2|TRBV19|NA
TGTGCCAGTAGTCCCATAGCGGGAGCCTACAATGAGCAGTTCTTC
CASSPIAGAYNEQFF
>TRBJ2-7|TRBD1|TRBV28|NA
TGTGCCAGCAGTTTACGGGCGCCAGGGGGCAGGTACGAGCAGTACTTC
CASSLRAPGGRYEQYF
>TRBJ1-2|NA|TRBV10-3|NA
TGTGCCATCAGTGAGGGGGGGGACTATGGCTACACCTTC
CAISEGGDYGYTF
>TRBJ2-7|NA|TRBV10-3|NA
TGTGCCATCAGTGCCGGGACACTCGAGCAGTACTTC
CAISAGTLEQYF
>TRBJ2-2|TRBD1|TRBV5-1|NA
TGCGCCAGCAGCCAACGATTTCGGGACAGGGTGGTGGGGGAGCTGTTTTTT
CASSQRFRDRVVGELFF
>TRBJ1-1|TRBD1|TRBV11-2|NA
TGTGCCAGCAGCACCCCACAGGGGCTGAACACTGAAGCTTTCTTT
CASSTPQGLNTEAFF
>TRBJ1-6|TRBD1|TRBV7-2|NA
TGTGCCAGCAGCTTAGTGGTAGGACAGGGCGGCTCACCCCTCCACTTT
CASSLVVGQGGSPLHF
>TRBJ2-7|TRBD1|TRBV9|NA
TGTGCCAGCAACCGAGAGGGGACAGGGGGACACGAGCAGTACTTC
CASNREGTGGHEQYF
>TRBJ2-1|TRBD2|TRBV2|NA
TGTGCCAGCAACCTTAGGACTAGCACCAACAATGAGCAGTTCTTC
CASNLRTSTNNEQFF
>TRBJ1-3|NA|TRBV29-1|NA
TGCAGCACCATCGGAGACGGCCACTCTGGAAACACCATATATTTT
CSTIGDGHSGNTIYF
>TRBJ1-6|NA|TRBV7-2|NA
TGTGCCAGCAGCTCCGAGACAGTCTATAATTCACCCCTCCACTTT
CASSSETVYNSPLHF
>TRBJ2-3|NA|TRBV10-2|NA
TGCGCCAGTATGAGGCCCACAGATACGCAGTATTTT
CASMRPTDTQYF
>TRBJ2-5|NA|TRBV7-2|once
TGTGCCAGCACCCTGGGCGGTTCAGGGGAGACCCAGTACTTC
CASTLGGSGETQYF
>TRBJ1-4|NA|TRBV25-1|NA
TGTGCCAGCAGTGAATTCCGAGGCGGTACTAATGAAAAACTGTTTTTT
CASSEFRGGTNEKLFF
>TRBJ1-2|TRBD1|TRBV4-1|few
TGCGCCAGCAGCCAAGAGACAGGGGGCGGATATGGCTACACCTTC
CASSQETGGGYGYTF
>TRBJ2-1|NA|TRBV5-5|NA
TGTGCCAGCAGCCATCAGGTAATGTCGGGAGTACATGAGCAGTTCTTC
CASSHQVMSGVHEQFF
>TRBJ2-5|TRBD2|TRBV19|NA
TGTGCCAGTAGTCCGGGGACTAGCGGGTACCAAGAGACCCAGTACTTC
CASSPGTSGYQETQYF
>TRBJ2-1|TRBD2|TRBV5-1|NA
TGCGCCAGCAGTTTAGCGGGAGTAATCAATGAGCAGTTCTTC
CASSLAGVINEQFF
>TRBJ2-2|TRBD1|TRBV6-5|NA
TGTGCCAGCAGGGGGGGACAGGGCGGCACCGGGGAGCTGTTTTTT
CASRGGQGGTGELFF
>TRBJ2-5|NA|TRBV5-1|NA
TGCGCCAGCAGCATCCGCCAAGAGACCCAGTACTTC
CASSIRQETQYF
>TRBJ2-7|TRBD2|TRBV28|NA
TGTGCCAGCAGTTTATATGTTAGCGGGGGAGACGAGCAGTACTTC
CASSLYVSGGDEQYF
>TRBJ2-5|NA|TRBV2|NA
TGTGCCAGCAGAGACAGTGACGTAGTACAAGAGACCCAGTACTTC
CASRDSDVVQETQYF
>TRBJ2-7|NA|TRBV18|NA
TGTGCCAGCTCAGAATATTCACAGGGAAGCGAGCAGTACTTC
CASSEYSQGSEQYF